This T cell receptor beta chain was identified in a study of T cell clonality in common variable immunodeficiency. This clone was found many times. Read sequence stops 3 residues before the CDR3 end, and the germline J gene provides the missing end. Profiling relied on immunoSEQ multiplex PCR, and the TCRdb table lists in-frame clones only, not all of them. The table records about 52,000 clones without singletons, the ten largest covering 1.8%. The germline CDR1 and CDR2 sequences are MNHEY and SVGEGT. This CDR3 comprises 15 residues. Trimming shortened V by 6 bases and J by 3 bases, and 15 bases separated the two germline ends.

This clonotype was sampled from a person aged 18 to 75 in good health. The V call is TRBV6-2 or TRBV6-3, the J call TRBJ2-1, with D tentatively TRBD1 (6 bases). Specimen: peripheral blood mononuclear cells. CDR3 DNA (partial): TGTGCCAGCAGCACGGACAGAAGATTCTACAATGAG. The encoded protein is CASSTDRRFYNE. The full CDR3 is CASSTDRRFYNEQFF.